This T cell receptor (beta chain) came from a study of CD8+CD57+ T cells in acquired aplastic anemia. Study summary: Recorded DNA amounts for sorted CD4+ and CD8+ cells had an average of approximately 3 ug. Overall study findings and caveats: Both patients and controls carried the same twenty-nine CD8+ CDR3 sequences.

Genomic DNA served as template for TCR beta VDJ and CDR3 profiling. TCRdb fed the reads into MiXCR, producing one record per CDR3 protein. The table shows approximately 99,000 distinct CDR3 sequences, with roughly 51% occurring only once. The germline V gene has CDR1 SGHVS and CDR2 FQNEAQ. The CDR3 is made up of 17 amino acids. The trim removed 3 bases at V and 6 bases at J, leaving 8 bases unmatched. Concerning this clonotype: Its antigen is not known.

This sequence joins TRBV7-8 and TRBJ2-2; 12 nucleotides align to TRBD2. The receptor comes from a human donor in good health, serving as a control. The sample consisted of sorted CD4+, CD8+, or CD8+CD57+ T cells (not recorded which) from PBMCs. CDR3 sequence: CASSFEGLAGIAGELFF. The CDR3 DNA sequence: TGTGCCAGCAGCTTCGAGGGACTAGCGGGTATTGCCGGGGAGCTGTTTTTT.